The clone carrying this T cell receptor (beta chain) turned up a few times. This sample was included in a study of patients and donors after allogeneic stem cell transplantation. TCRdb processed the RT-PCR reads anew with MiXCR; each CDR3 protein has one entry. The sample carries roughly 880,000 distinct CDR3 sequences, roughly 18% recorded once. The CDR3 is 14 residues long. Germline V gene lookup returns CDR1 DFQATT and CDR2 SNEGSKA (reference sequence). Trimming left V 3 bases short and J 0 bases short, with 10 bases between. This rearrangement joins TRBV20-1 to TRBJ2-3, with a tentative D call TRBD2 (6 bases). Sequencing was performed on blood, either unsorted or a sorted T cell fraction (not recorded which). This clonotype was sampled from a human donor who was either an allogeneic HSCT recipient or a stem cell or donor lymphocyte infusion donor (not recorded which). It is not recorded whose cells these are; they may come from a transplant donor. The CDR3 DNA reads TGCAGTGCTAGGAGGGCGGGGAGCACAGATACGCAGTATTTT. Translation: CSARRAGSTDTQYF.